This record looks at one TCR beta chain sequence and its context. V lost 8 bases and J lost 0; bases outside the gene matches: 7. This CDR3 region has 15 residues. Germline CDR1 SGHTA, CDR2 FQGNSA. This record comes from a study of blood T cell repertoires in COVID-19. Profiling relied on immunoSEQ multiplex PCR, and the TCRdb table lists in-frame clones only, not all of them. The table includes about 73,000 clones, around 88% detected once. Sequenced sample: peripheral blood. The clonotype comes from a man aged 45-60 years with active COVID-19. The J gene is TRBJ2-4, the V gene TRBV7-2; TRBD1 matches at 7 bases. CDR3 loop: CASATGALAKNIQYF. The CDR3 DNA reads TGTGCCAGCGCCACAGGGGCTCTAGCCAAAAACATTCAGTACTTC.